This T cell receptor (beta chain) was observed in a study of CD8 T cells in ankylosing spondylitis. The germline V gene encodes CDR1 SGHRS and CDR2 YFSETQ. This CDR3 is built from 17 residues. V shed 2 bases and J shed 4 bases, with 18 bases lying between them. TCRdb processed the 5' RACE reads anew with MiXCR; each CDR3 protein has one entry. The sample includes about 140,000 distinct CDR3 sequences, 7.3% seen only once; the top ten take around an eighth. This clonotype appeared many times. The sequence came from a female donor with ankylosing spondylitis or in good health (not recorded which). The specimen was blood, either unsorted or a sorted T cell fraction (not recorded which). This sequence joins TRBV5-1 and TRBJ2-2; a weak D match, TRBD2 (5 bases). The DNA of the CDR3 is TGCGCCAGCAGCTTCGGTATTGGTAGGGCGGGCACCGGGGAGCTGTTTTTT. It is translated as CASSFGIGRAGTGELFF. Combining the CDR3 with reference TRBV5-1 and TRBJ2-2 gives the whole variable domain KAGVTQTPRYLIKTRGQQVTLSCSPISGHRSVSWYQQTPGQGLQFLFEYFSETQRNKGNFPGRFSGRQFSNSRSEMNVSTLELGDSALYLCASSFGIGRAGTGELFFGEGSRLTVL.